The clone carrying this T cell receptor (beta chain) was seen a few times. Its antigen is unidentified. These data are taken from a study of type 1 regulatory T cells. The wider study: T-allo10 is an in vitro-generated, Tr1-enriched CD4 T cell product specific for alloantigen.

Study-wide findings and caveats: Type 1 regulatory T cells had a more restricted TCR repertoire than non-type 1 regulatory T cells.

TCRdb reprocessed the reads with MiXCR, giving one entry per CDR3 protein. This table holds tens of thousands of distinct CDR3 sequences, approximately 67% found once. The CDR3 has 15 residues. Per the germline V gene, CDR1 is SGHNT and CDR2 is YYREEE (reference sequence). V was clipped by 1 base and J by 0 bases; unmatched bases: 1. The sequence derives from a human donor in good health. Sequenced material: cultured non-Tr1 T cells, either the whole culture or a sorted T cell fraction (not recorded which). The chain employs TRBV5-4 and TRBJ2-3; 8 bases are a match to TRBD2. Here the CDR3 DNA reads TGTGCCAGCAGCTTGAGCGGGAGTAGCACAGATACGCAGTATTTT. Its translation is CASSLSGSSTDTQYF. Full variable domain (missing parts from reference TRBV5-4 and TRBJ2-3): ETGVTQSPTHLIKTRGQQVTLRCSSQSGHNTVSWYQQALGQGPQFIFQYYREEENGRGNFPPRFSGLQFPNYSSELNVNALELDDSALYLCASSLSGSSTDTQYFGPGTRLTVL.